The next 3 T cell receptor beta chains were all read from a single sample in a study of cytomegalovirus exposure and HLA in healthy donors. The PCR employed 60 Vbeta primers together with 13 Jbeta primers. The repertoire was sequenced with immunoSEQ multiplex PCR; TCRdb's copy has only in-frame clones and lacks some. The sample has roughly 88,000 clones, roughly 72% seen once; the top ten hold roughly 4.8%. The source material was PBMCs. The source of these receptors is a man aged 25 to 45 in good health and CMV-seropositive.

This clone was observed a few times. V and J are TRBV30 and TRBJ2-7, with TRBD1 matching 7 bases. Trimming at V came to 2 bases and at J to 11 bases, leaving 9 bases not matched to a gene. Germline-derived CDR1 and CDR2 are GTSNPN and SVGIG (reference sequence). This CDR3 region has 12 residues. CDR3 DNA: TGTGCCTGGAGTCCCCCCTCCGGGACAGAGTACTTC. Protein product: CAWSPPSGTEYF.

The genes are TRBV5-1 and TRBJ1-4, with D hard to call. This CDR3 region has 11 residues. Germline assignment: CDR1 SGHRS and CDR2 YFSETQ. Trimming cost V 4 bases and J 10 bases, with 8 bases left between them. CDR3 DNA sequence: TGCGCCAGCAGCCCGAGCGGAAAACTGTTTTTT. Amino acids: CASSPSGKLFF.

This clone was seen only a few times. The CDR3 DNA is TGTGCCAGCAGTTACTCGAGACAGGGAAACATTCAGTACTTC. This encodes CASSYSRQGNIQYF. The genes are TRBV6-5 and TRBJ2-4, with TRBD1 matching 7 bases. Trimming took 0 bases from V and 6 from J; bases not matched to a gene: 2. This CDR3 contains 14 residues. Looked up from germline, CDR1 is MNHEY and CDR2 is SVGAGI.